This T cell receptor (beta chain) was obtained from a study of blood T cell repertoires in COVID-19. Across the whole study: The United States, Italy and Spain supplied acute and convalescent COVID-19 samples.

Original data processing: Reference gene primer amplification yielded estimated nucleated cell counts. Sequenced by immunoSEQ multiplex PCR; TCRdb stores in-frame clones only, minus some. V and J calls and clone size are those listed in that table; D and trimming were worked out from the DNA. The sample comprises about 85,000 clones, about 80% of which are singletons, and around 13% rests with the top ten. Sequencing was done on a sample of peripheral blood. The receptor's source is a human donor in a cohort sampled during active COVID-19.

The CDR3 is CASSTSGTRYTGTQYF. The CDR3 coding sequence is TGTGCCAGTAGCACCTCCGGGACTAGATATACCGGTACGCAGTATTTT. The V gene is TRBV19, the J gene TRBJ2-3; TRBD2 matches 8 bases. V lost 6 bases and J lost 8; bases outside the gene matches: 16. Germline V gene data show CDR1 as LNHDA and CDR2 as SQIVND (reference sequence). The CDR3 totals 16 residues.